This section outlines one TCR beta chain sequence together with its context. Libraries were prepared by immunoSEQ multiplex PCR; TCRdb keeps only in-frame clonotypes and omits some of them. The sample has around 68,000 clones, approximately 84% seen once. The CDR3 runs 16 residues. Germline V gives CDR1 LNHDA, CDR2 SQIVND (reference sequence). V trimming: 5 bases; J trimming: 0 bases; junction bases outside the gene matches: 5. The record originates from a study of OX40 agonist ivuxolimab in advanced cancers. Study overall: Ivuxolimab is a fully human IgG2 antibody that activates OX40 (CD134). Patients got intravenous ivuxolimab at 0.01 to 10 mg/kg every 2 weeks.

V is TRBV19 and J is TRBJ2-2; 8 bases agree with TRBD2. The clonotype was recovered from an adult with an advanced solid tumor such as melanoma, head and neck, liver or kidney cancer. Sequenced material: CD4+ or CD8+ T cells sorted from blood, taken in a trial of the OX40 agonist ivuxolimab. The CDR3 DNA is TGTGCCAGTAGTGTCACTAGCGGCGCGAACACCGGGGAGCTGTTTTTT. It yields the protein CASSVTSGANTGELFF.